This record covers a single TCR beta chain. The table came from immunoSEQ multiplex PCR; TCRdb's copy has only in-frame clones and leaves some out. The sample includes 300,000 to 400,000 clones, about nine tenths of them seen just once. These data originate in a study of shared clonotypes between healthy human individuals. The CDR3 consists of 15 residues. Per the germline V gene, CDR1 is MNHEY and CDR2 is SVGAGI. V lost 2 bases to trimming and J lost 5 bases, with 16 bases between them. Only Caucasian adults living in Nashville, Tennessee made up the donor group. The sequenced sample was memory CD8+ T cells sorted from blood. Sample subset: CD45RO+ cells pooled with CCR7-negative TemRA cells. The clonotype originates from a man aged 18 to 35 in good health. The chain employs TRBV6-5 and TRBJ2-7, with a tentative D call TRBD1 (7 bases). This chain's CDR3 is CASSYGAGGTHEQYF. CDR3 nucleotide sequence: TGTGCCAGCAGTTACGGGGCAGGGGGGACCCACGAGCAGTACTTC.